Listed here are 30 T cell receptor beta chains from one sample, sequenced in a study of a mutant IDH1 vaccine in newly diagnosed glioma. This sample's time point: week 5, during vaccination. One vaccine dose held 300 ug of mutant IDH1 20-mer peptide and came with topical imiquimod. The antigens for these receptors are not known. Clones were read by immunoSEQ multiplex PCR, and TCRdb kept only the in-frame ones, dropping some. The sample lists about 30,000 clones; approximately 80% were seen once. Here the sequenced sample was PBMCs, taken from a glioma patient whose treatment included an IDH1 peptide vaccine. The receptor set was obtained from a man in his thirties or forties with glioma.

This clone was observed a single time. The chain carries TRBV9 and TRBJ1-6, with 12 bases lining up with TRBD1. Germline V gene lookup returns CDR1 SGDLS and CDR2 YYNGEE. There are 17 residues in the CDR3. J lost 7 bases, V lost 3 bases, and 8 bases had no gene match. The CDR3 DNA follows: TGTGCCAGCAGCGCCGGGACAGGGGGCTCGTGGAATTCACCCCTCCACTTT. This sequence encodes CASSAGTGGSWNSPLHF.

The gene calls are TRBV6-5 and TRBJ2-7; 7 positions agree with TRBD2. There are 13 residues in the CDR3. Losses at the gene ends were 10 bases for V and 5 bases for J; bases not matched to a gene: 11. Looked up from germline, CDR1 is MNHEY and CDR2 is SVGAGI. CDR3 protein: CATSAGSSDEQYF. Here the CDR3 DNA reads TGTGCCACCTCAGCGGGAAGCAGCGACGAGCAGTACTTC.

V usage is TRBV2 and J usage is TRBJ1-5; no reliable D call. Looked up from germline, CDR1 is SNHLY and CDR2 is FYNNEI. V was clipped by 4 bases and J by 5 bases, with 12 bases between them. The CDR3 extends over 14 amino acids. CDR3 region: CASSGGRSDQPQHF. The CDR3 nucleotides read TGTGCCAGCAGTGGGGGTAGGTCCGATCAGCCCCAGCATTTT. The full variable domain, completed using reference TRBV2 and TRBJ1-5, is EPEVTQTPSHQVTQMGQEVILRCVPISNHLYFYWYRQILGQKVEFLVSFYNNEISEKSEIFDDQFSVERPDGSNFTLKIRSTKLEDSAMYFCASSGGRSDQPQHFGDGTRLSIL.

This rearrangement joins TRBV15 to TRBJ2-7; weak D call: TRBD1 (6 bases). Trimming left V 6 bases short and J 3 bases short, with 12 bases between. Germline V gene data show CDR1 as LNHNV and CDR2 as YYDKDF (reference sequence). This CDR3 is 13 amino acids long. CDR3 residues: CATSPTGRYEQYF. The CDR3 DNA sequence: TGTGCCACCAGTCCGACAGGCCGCTACGAGCAGTACTTC.

The chain has TRBV28 and TRBJ2-2, with 8 bases matching TRBD1. J gave up 5 bases and V 10 bases, and 9 bases lay outside the gene matches. CDR3 length equals 14 residues. The germline V gene encodes CDR1 MDHEN and CDR2 SYDVKM. In nucleotides, the CDR3 is TGTGCCACCTCGGACAGGGTAGGAACCGGGGAGCTGTTTTTT. It codes for CATSDRVGTGELFF. The entire variable domain, with the rest obtained from reference TRBV28 and TRBJ2-2, is as follows: DVKVTQSSRYLVKRTGEKVFLECVQDMDHENMFWYRQDPGLGLRLIYFSYDVKMKEKGDIPEGYSVSREKKERFSLILESASTNQTSMYLCATSDRVGTGELFFGEGSRLTVL.

The chain recombines TRBV13 with TRBJ1-2, with TRBD1 matching over 9 bases. Germline V gene data show CDR1 as PRHDT and CDR2 as FYEKMQ (reference sequence). V lost 5 bases and J lost 0; bases outside the gene matches: 4. The length of the CDR3 is 15 residues. This CDR3 reads CASSGRDRANYGYTF. The CDR3 coding sequence is TGTGCCAGCAGCGGCAGGGACAGGGCTAACTATGGCTACACCTTC.

Written as DNA, the CDR3 is TGTGCCAGCAGCTTCGGGAACGTCCTGACTTTC. Its translation is CASSFGNVLTF. The chain joins TRBV13 to TRBJ2-6; D is ambiguous. Germline V gene sequence: CDR1 PRHDT, CDR2 FYEKMQ (reference sequence). Trimming took off 3 bases at V and 10 bases at J, with 4 bases between the two ends. The CDR3 is made up of 11 amino acids.

The V call is TRBV10-3, the J call TRBJ1-6; unclear D gene. Trimming pared 8 bases from V and 0 bases from J, leaving 11 bases between. This CDR3 is built from 15 residues. Looked up from germline, CDR1 is ENHRY and CDR2 is SYGVKD. The CDR3 loop is CAISPTPSYNSPLHF. The CDR3 DNA follows: TGTGCCATCTCGCCGACCCCCTCCTATAATTCACCCCTCCACTTT.

The table lists this clone with a few counts. This chain connects TRBV4-1 to TRBJ1-4; unclear D gene. The CDR3 extends over 13 amino acids. Trimming removed 1 base at V and 7 bases at J, with 7 bases between. Germline-derived CDR1 and CDR2 are MGHRA and YSYEKL. Here the CDR3 DNA reads TGCGCCAGCAGCCAAGTTATAGCTGAAAAACTGTTTTTT. This codes for CASSQVIAEKLFF.

J is TRBJ1-1 and V is TRBV6-1; D is undetermined. Germline V gives CDR1 MNHNS, CDR2 SASEGT. V shed 8 bases and J shed 8 bases, with 18 bases lying between them. The CDR3 has 13 amino acids. The CDR3 here is CASLLRRVSEAFF. The CDR3 region has the DNA TGTGCCAGCCTACTCAGGAGGGTATCCGAAGCTTTCTTT.

CDR3 sequence reads: CASSLAWDEQYF. The CDR3 region has the DNA TGCGCCAGCAGCTTGGCCTGGGACGAGCAGTACTTC. The chain has TRBV5-1 and TRBJ2-7; the D is unclear. The CDR3 spans 12 residues. Per the germline V gene, CDR1 is SGHRS and CDR2 is YFSETQ. Trimming cost V 0 bases and J 5 bases, with 6 bases left between them.

This sequence joins TRBV7-2 and TRBJ2-3; D remains unclear. The CDR3 spans 15 residues. The ends were cut back, 3 bases at V and 5 bases at J, with 15 bases in the middle. Germline-derived CDR1 and CDR2 are SGHTA and FQGNSA. The CDR3 region is CASSLVAGSRDTQYF. The CDR3 DNA reads as TGTGCCAGCAGCTTGGTGGCAGGCTCACGAGATACGCAGTATTTT.

This rearrangement joins TRBV5-1 to TRBJ2-5, with D perhaps TRBD2 (5 bases). Trimming left V 2 bases short and J 3 bases short, with 11 bases between. The germline V gene encodes CDR1 SGHRS and CDR2 YFSETQ. The CDR3 length is 14 residues. CDR3 nucleotides: TGCGCCAGCAGCTTAGGAGTCGGGGAAGAGACCCAGTACTTC. Translated, it gives CASSLGVGEETQYF.

This sequence joins TRBV5-1 and TRBJ1-5; TRBD1 is a possible D gene (6 bases). V lost 1 base, J lost 0 bases, and 11 bases lay in between. This CDR3 contains 16 residues. From germline, CDR1 is SGHRS and CDR2 YFSETQ. Written as DNA, the CDR3 is TGCGCCAGCAGCTTGACAGGGTCCTATAGCAATCAGCCCCAGCATTTT. Its translation: CASSLTGSYSNQPQHF.

The gene calls are TRBV5-5 and TRBJ1-1; 9 nucleotides agree with TRBD1. CDR1 and CDR2 from the germline V gene are SGHKS and YYEKEE (reference sequence). Trimming cost V 6 bases and J 3 bases; bases outside gene matches: 6. This CDR3 region has 14 residues. The CDR3 DNA reads TGTGCCAGCACCCTATGGGACAGGGACACTGAAGCTTTCTTT. Protein: CASTLWDRDTEAFF. Looking up the rest from reference TRBV5-5 and TRBJ1-1 gives the full variable domain: DAGVTQSPTHLIKTRGQQVTLRCSPISGHKSVSWYQQVLGQGPQFIFQYYEKEERGRGNFPDRFSARQFPNYSSELNVNALLLGDSALYLCASTLWDRDTEAFFGQGTRLTVV.

V and J are TRBV10-1 and TRBJ1-2; possible D gene TRBD1, 6 bases. Germline loops: CDR1 WNHNN, CDR2 SYGVQD (reference sequence). V was clipped by 4 bases and J by 2 bases, with 14 bases between them. The CDR3 extends over 15 amino acids. CDR3 nucleotides: TGCGCCAGCAGTGTTGTTGGACAGCCCAACTATGGCTACACCTTC. Its translation is CASSVVGQPNYGYTF.

The V and J genes are TRBV19 and TRBJ1-1; 7 positions agree with TRBD1. The germline V gene encodes CDR1 LNHDA and CDR2 SQIVND (reference sequence). After removal of 7 bases from V and 6 bases from J, the junction contained 8 bases not matched to a gene. The CDR3 runs to 13 residues. The CDR3 region has the DNA TGTGCCAGTACTAATAGGGGGCCCGCTGAAGCTTTCTTT. Protein sequence: CASTNRGPAEAFF.

This clone was observed once. The chain joins TRBV7-9 to TRBJ2-3; D uncertain. CDR1 is SEHNR and CDR2 is FQNEAQ in the germline V gene (reference sequence). Deletions cut 5 bases from V and 3 bases from J, with 21 bases between. The CDR3 loop spans 17 amino acids. The CDR3 protein is CASSQPSTHPGTDTQYF. The CDR3 nucleotides read TGTGCCAGCAGCCAGCCCTCGACCCACCCCGGGACAGATACGCAGTATTTT. The full variable domain, with the rest looked up from reference TRBV7-9 and TRBJ2-3, is DTGVSQNPRHKITKRGQNVTFRCDPISEHNRLYWYRQTLGQGPEFLTYFQNEAQLEKSRLLSDRFSAERPKGSFSTLEIQRTEQGDSAMYLCASSQPSTHPGTDTQYFGPGTRLTVL.

The rearrangement links TRBV27 to TRBJ1-4; maybe TRBD1 (6 bases). This CDR3 has 18 residues. From germline, CDR1 is MNHEY and CDR2 SMNVEV (reference sequence). Trimming stripped 1 base from V and 0 bases from J, with 15 bases between. CDR3 loop: CASSLWGANFATNEKLFF. The CDR3 DNA follows: TGTGCCAGCAGTTTATGGGGGGCGAATTTTGCAACTAATGAAAAACTGTTTTTT.

This sequence joins TRBV7-2 and TRBJ1-1; 8 bases are a match to TRBD1. CDR1 and CDR2 (germline): SGHTA, FQGNSA. The CDR3 runs to 16 residues. Unmatched junction bases numbered 7, after V lost 4 bases and J lost 0 bases. The CDR3 is CASSSQGAFMNTEAFF. CDR3 DNA sequence: TGTGCCAGCAGCTCCCAGGGGGCGTTCATGAACACTGAAGCTTTCTTT.

V usage is TRBV5-4 and J usage is TRBJ2-5; D not resolved. The CDR3 has 11 residues. Deletions cut 4 bases from V and 1 base from J, with 2 bases between. Germline V gene sequence: CDR1 SGHNT, CDR2 YYREEE (reference sequence). The CDR3 loop reads CASSLQETQYF. The CDR3, as DNA: TGTGCCAGCAGCCTCCAAGAGACCCAGTACTTC.

The J gene is TRBJ1-1, the V gene TRBV4-1; D is ambiguous. The CDR3 extends over 16 amino acids. The germline CDR1 and CDR2 sequences are MGHRA and YSYEKL. V was trimmed by 0 bases and J by 1 base, leaving 12 bases between them. The DNA of the CDR3 is TGCGCCAGCAGCCAAGATCCCCCCGGCAAGAACACTGAAGCTTTCTTT. This sequence encodes CASSQDPPGKNTEAFF.

The chain recombines TRBV27 with TRBJ1-2; 7 bases are shared with TRBD1. Trimming took 4 bases from V and 3 from J; bases not matched to a gene: 8. CDR1 and CDR2 from the germline V gene are MNHEY and SMNVEV (reference sequence). This CDR3 has 15 residues. The CDR3 loop reads CASSSSGTEDYGYTF. In DNA form, the CDR3 reads TGTGCCAGCAGTTCTTCCGGGACAGAAGACTATGGCTACACCTTC.

This rearrangement joins TRBV6-1 to TRBJ2-1; 7 bases are a match to TRBD2. This CDR3 region has 17 residues. Germline CDR1 is MNHNS and CDR2 is SASEGT. Germline trimming cut 2 bases from V and 10 bases from J; bases unmatched to any gene: 17. This CDR3 reads CASSENGRGSRRSEQFF. For the CDR3, the DNA is TGTGCCAGCAGTGAAAATGGTCGCGGGAGCCGGCGCTCAGAGCAGTTCTTC.

The CDR3, as DNA: TGTGCCAGCAGCTCCCGGACTAGCGGGGGGGCGGAGAAGACCCAGTACTTC. Protein product: CASSSRTSGGAEKTQYF. V is TRBV13 and J is TRBJ2-5, with 15 bases matching TRBD2. The germline gives CDR1 PRHDT, CDR2 FYEKMQ (reference sequence). J was trimmed by 6 bases and V by 4 bases; bases with no gene match: 9. This CDR3 contains 17 residues.

This chain joins TRBV4-1 and TRBJ1-1; D uncertain. Trimming shortened V by 4 bases and J by 1 base, and 13 bases separated the two germline ends. The length of the CDR3 is 15 residues. Germline CDR1 MGHRA, CDR2 YSYEKL. The CDR3 DNA follows: TGCGCCAGCAGCCTCGCGGCGGGTCGGAACACTGAAGCTTTCTTT. Its protein product is CASSLAAGRNTEAFF.

The chain recombines TRBV10-3 with TRBJ1-2; 8 bases are a match to TRBD1. V was clipped by 1 base and J by 7 bases; unmatched bases: 8. Germline CDR1 reads ENHRY; CDR2 reads SYGVKD. The CDR3 loop spans 15 amino acids. CDR3 loop: CAISELAGGASGYTF. CDR3 sequence (DNA): TGTGCCATCAGTGAGTTGGCAGGGGGCGCCTCTGGCTACACCTTC.

The chain carries TRBV7-3 and TRBJ2-5, with D uncertain. CDR3 length: 13 amino acids. Between the trimmed V and J ends, which lost 2 bases and 4 bases, there was a span of 8 bases. Germline V gene sequence: CDR1 SGHTA, CDR2 FQGTGA. In nucleotides, the CDR3 is TGTGCCAGCAGCTTATTGGCCGGAGAGACCCAGTACTTC. Its translation is CASSLLAGETQYF. The full variable domain, completed using reference TRBV7-3 and TRBJ2-5, is GAGVSQTPSNKVTEKGKYVELRCDPISGHTALYWYRQSLGQGPEFLIYFQGTGAADDSGLPNDRFFAVRPEGSVSTLKIQRTERGDSAVYLCASSLLAGETQYFGPGTRLLVL.

This rearrangement joins TRBV5-1 to TRBJ1-5; no definite D call. Germline V gives CDR1 SGHRS, CDR2 YFSETQ. CDR3 length equals 14 residues. Trimming took off 0 bases at V and 3 bases at J, with 7 bases between the two ends. The CDR3 here is CASSLEGNNQPQHF. In DNA, the CDR3 is TGCGCCAGCAGCTTGGAGGGTAACAATCAGCCCCAGCATTTT.

CDR3 bases: TGTGCCAGCAGTTTATCAGGGATTGAGCAGTACTTC. The encoded protein is CASSLSGIEQYF. J is TRBJ2-7 and V is TRBV27; the D is unclear. The CDR3 is made up of 12 amino acids. The germline gives CDR1 MNHEY, CDR2 SMNVEV (reference sequence). V dropped 0 bases and J dropped 7 bases, with 7 bases sitting between them.